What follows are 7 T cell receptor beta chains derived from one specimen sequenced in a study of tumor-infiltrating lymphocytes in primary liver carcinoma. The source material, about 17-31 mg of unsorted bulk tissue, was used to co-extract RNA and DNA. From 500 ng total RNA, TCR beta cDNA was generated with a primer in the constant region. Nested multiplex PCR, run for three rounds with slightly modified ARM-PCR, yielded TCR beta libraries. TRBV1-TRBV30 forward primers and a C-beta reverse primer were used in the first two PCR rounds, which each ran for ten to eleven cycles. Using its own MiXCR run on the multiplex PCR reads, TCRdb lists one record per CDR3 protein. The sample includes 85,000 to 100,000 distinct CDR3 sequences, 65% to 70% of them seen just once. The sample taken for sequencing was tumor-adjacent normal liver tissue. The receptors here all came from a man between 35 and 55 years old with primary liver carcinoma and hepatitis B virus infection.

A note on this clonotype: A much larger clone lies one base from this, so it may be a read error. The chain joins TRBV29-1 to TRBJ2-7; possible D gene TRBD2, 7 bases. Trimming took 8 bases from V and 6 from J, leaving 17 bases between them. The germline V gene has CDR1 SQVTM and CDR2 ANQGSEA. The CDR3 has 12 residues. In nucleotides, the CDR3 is TGCAGCTTTGGGAGGGGGTTCGGCGAGCAGTACTTC. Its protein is CSFGRGFGEQYF.

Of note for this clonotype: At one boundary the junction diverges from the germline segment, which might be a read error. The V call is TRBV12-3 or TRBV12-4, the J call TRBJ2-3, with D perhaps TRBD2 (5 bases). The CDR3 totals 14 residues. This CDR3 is CASSLGGHGNTRYF. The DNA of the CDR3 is TGTGCCAGCAGTTTAGGTGGGCACGGGAATACGCGGTATTTT.

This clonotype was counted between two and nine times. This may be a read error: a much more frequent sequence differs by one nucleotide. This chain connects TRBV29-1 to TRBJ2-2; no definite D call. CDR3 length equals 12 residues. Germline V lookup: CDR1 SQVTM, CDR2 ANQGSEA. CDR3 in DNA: TGCGCGGATACAGCGAACACCGGGGAGCTGTTTTTT. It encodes CADTANTGELFF.

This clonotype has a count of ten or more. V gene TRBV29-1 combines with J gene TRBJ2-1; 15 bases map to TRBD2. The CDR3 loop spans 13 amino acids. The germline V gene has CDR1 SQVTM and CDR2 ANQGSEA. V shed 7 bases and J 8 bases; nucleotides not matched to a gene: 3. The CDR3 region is CSGRTSGRDEQFF. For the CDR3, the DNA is TGCAGCGGCCGGACTAGCGGGAGGGATGAGCAGTTCTTC.

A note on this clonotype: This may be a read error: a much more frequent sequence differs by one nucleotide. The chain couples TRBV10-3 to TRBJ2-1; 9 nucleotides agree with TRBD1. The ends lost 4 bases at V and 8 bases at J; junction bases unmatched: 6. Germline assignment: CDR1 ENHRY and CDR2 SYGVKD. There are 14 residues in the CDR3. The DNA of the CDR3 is TGTGCCATCAGTGGAGGGGGACAGGGAGATGAGCAGTTCTTC. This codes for CAISGGGQGDEQFF.

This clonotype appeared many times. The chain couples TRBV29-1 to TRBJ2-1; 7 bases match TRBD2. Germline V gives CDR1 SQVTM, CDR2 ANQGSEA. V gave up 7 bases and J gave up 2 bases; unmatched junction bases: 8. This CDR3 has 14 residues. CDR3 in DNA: TGCAGCGCCGGCCGGGAGGACCCCTACAATGAGCAGTTCTTC. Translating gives CSAGREDPYNEQFF.

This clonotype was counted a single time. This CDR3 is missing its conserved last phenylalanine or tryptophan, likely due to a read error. CDR3: CASRLWIGMRAGANVLTS. CDR3 nucleotides: TGTGCAAGCAGACTTTGGATAGGGATGAGAGCTGGGGCCAACGTCCTGACTTCC. V gene TRBV6-5 combines with J gene TRBJ2-6, with D unclear. Germline CDR1 is MNHEY and CDR2 is SVGAGI. This CDR3 comprises 18 residues.